Shown below are 6 T cell receptor beta chains from a single sample sequenced in a study of T cells in Graves' hyperthyroidism and ophthalmopathy. The source material, RNA transcripts, was used to amplify TCR beta CDR3 regions. HTBI primers were the set used in a first-round RT-PCR of the TCR CDR3. TCRdb reprocessed the multiplex PCR reads with MiXCR, giving one entry per CDR3 protein. The repertoire has about 600,000 distinct CDR3 sequences, about a sixth of them found once; the top ten carry under 3.5%. Sequencing was done on a sample of blood. The receptors here all came from a woman between 40 and 50 years old with Graves' ophthalmopathy.

This clonotype was seen repeatedly, ten times or more. The V gene is TRBV28, the J gene TRBJ2-7; 8 bases are a match to TRBD2. The V gene's germline CDR1 is MDHEN and CDR2 SYDVKM. The CDR3 sequence is 14 residues long. V dropped 7 bases and J dropped 7; count of bases not matched to a gene: 12. The CDR3 DNA reads TGTGCCAGCAAGTTTCACAGCGGGAGCTGGGAGCAGTACTTC. Protein product: CASKFHSGSWEQYF.

The chain has TRBV15 and TRBJ2-4, with a weak D call TRBD1 (6 bases). Germline V gene lookup returns CDR1 LNHNV and CDR2 YYDKDF (reference sequence). V shed 5 bases and J shed 7 bases, with 9 bases lying between them. The CDR3 has 12 amino acids. This CDR3 reads CATSAGQNIQYF. The CDR3 coding sequence is TGTGCCACCAGCGCCGGACAGAACATTCAGTACTTC.

The chain has TRBV27 and TRBJ1-1; 11 bases are a match to TRBD1. This CDR3 region has 15 residues. The germline gives CDR1 MNHEY, CDR2 SMNVEV (reference sequence). The J segment lost 5 bases and the V segment lost 4 bases, leaving 6 bases of the junction unmatched. CDR3 DNA sequence: TGTGCCAGCAGTTCACCGGGACAGGGGGTAACTGAAGCTTTCTTT. Protein product: CASSSPGQGVTEAFF.

This clonotype was found many times. The chain combines TRBV28 with TRBJ1-5; D unresolved. Per the germline V gene, CDR1 is MDHEN and CDR2 is SYDVKM. The V end was cut by 4 bases, the J end by 5 bases, with 21 bases between. CDR3 length equals 17 residues. CDR3 DNA: TGTGCCAGCAGTTCTCTCCTCGGAACAGCTCGGGATCAGCCCCAGCATTTT. It translates to CASSSLLGTARDQPQHF.

The V and J genes are TRBV6-1 and TRBJ2-5; D is ambiguous. CDR3 size: 15 residues. The V gene lost 0 bases and the J gene lost 2 bases, with 10 bases spanning the gap. The germline V gene encodes CDR1 MNHNS and CDR2 SASEGT. CDR3 residues: CASSEARTVQETQYF. CDR3 coding DNA: TGTGCCAGCAGTGAAGCCCGGACCGTTCAAGAGACCCAGTACTTC.

This clonotype came up many times. CDR3 sequence: CASSFNQPQHF. The DNA of the CDR3 is TGTGCCAGCAGTTTTAATCAGCCCCAGCATTTT. This chain connects TRBV28 to TRBJ1-5; D unclear. V lost 3 bases and J lost 4, with 1 base in between. CDR3 length equals 11 residues. Germline CDR1 MDHEN, CDR2 SYDVKM.